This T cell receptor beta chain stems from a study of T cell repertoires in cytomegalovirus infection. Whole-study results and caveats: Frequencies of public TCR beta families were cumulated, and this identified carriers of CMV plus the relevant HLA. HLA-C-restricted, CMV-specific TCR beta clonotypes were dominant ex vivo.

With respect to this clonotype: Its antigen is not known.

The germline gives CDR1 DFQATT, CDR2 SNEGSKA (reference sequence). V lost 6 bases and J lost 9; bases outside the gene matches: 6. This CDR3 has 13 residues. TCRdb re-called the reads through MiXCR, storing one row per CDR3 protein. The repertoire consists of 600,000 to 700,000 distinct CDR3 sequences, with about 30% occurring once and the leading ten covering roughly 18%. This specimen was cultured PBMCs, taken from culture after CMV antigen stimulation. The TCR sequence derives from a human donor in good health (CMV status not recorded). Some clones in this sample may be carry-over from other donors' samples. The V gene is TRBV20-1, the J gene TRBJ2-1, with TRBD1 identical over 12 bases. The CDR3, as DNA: TGCAGTGCCCCGGGACAGGGGGCTCGTGAGCAGTTCTTC. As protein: CSAPGQGAREQFF.